What follows is one T cell receptor (beta chain) and its context. Its recognized antigen is unknown. The sample holds no much larger clone one base away, and base qualities are not on file. Library preparation was by PCR. Sequencing took place on an Illumina HiSeq 2500. TCR library preparation used molecular barcoding, with unique molecular identifiers applied to normalize quantification of the TCRbeta repertoire. TCRdb trimmed public reads at Q25 via fastp, called clones via MiXCR and kept in-frame beta chains. Rows matching on CDR3 protein sequence are summarized as one entry with the most common DNA and genes. This sample has approximately 590,000 distinct CDR3 sequences in its table, and over 9.5% of those were observed once. The ten most abundant clones make up less than 5% of the sample. This entry is derived from a study of T-cell reconstitution after alpha-beta-depleted transplantation in children listed by TCRdb under 2016. For the study in its entirety: Using TCR repertoire profiling, the study followed T-cell immune reconstitution in a quantitative way in children after TCRalphabeta/CD19-depleted allogeneic hematopoietic cell transplantation.

This TCR was sampled from a human donor who donated a stem cell graft to a child with acute myeloid leukemia. The specimen was PBMCs from the stem cell graft donor, collected from the stem cell graft.

The CDR3 amino acid sequence is: CASSPPLAGGGYEQYF. The nucleotide sequence reads TGTGCCAGCTCACCGCCGCTAGCGGGAGGAGGCTACGAGCAGTACTTC. The sequence joins TRBV18 to TRBJ2-7; 11 central nucleotides agree with TRBD2. V is trimmed back by 3 bases and J by 3 bases, and the junction contains 7 bases that no gene match accounts for. The CDR3 runs 16 amino acids, cysteine and phenylalanine included. The CDR3 DNA has 48 bases and is translated from base 1. Sequences KGHSH (CDR1) and LQKENI (CDR2) are obtained from the germline V gene.